The clone carrying this TCR beta chain turned up a few times. This specimen belongs to a study of patients and donors after allogeneic stem cell transplantation. V gave up 8 bases and J gave up 3 bases, with 13 bases separating them. The CDR3 consists of 13 residues. Each CDR3 protein is one row after TCRdb ran MiXCR on the RT-PCR reads. Of about 960,000 distinct CDR3 sequences in the sample, roughly 18% were seen once. This clonotype was sampled from a human donor who was either an allogeneic HSCT recipient or a stem cell or donor lymphocyte infusion donor (not recorded which). It is not recorded whose cells these are; they may come from a transplant donor. The rearrangement links TRBV12-3 or TRBV12-4 to TRBJ1-2; maybe TRBD1 (5 bases). Sequencing was done on a sample of blood, either unsorted or a sorted T cell fraction (not recorded which). The CDR3 sequence is CASAAGVDYGYTF. CDR3 sequence (DNA): TGTGCCAGCGCTGCGGGGGTGGACTATGGCTACACCTTC.